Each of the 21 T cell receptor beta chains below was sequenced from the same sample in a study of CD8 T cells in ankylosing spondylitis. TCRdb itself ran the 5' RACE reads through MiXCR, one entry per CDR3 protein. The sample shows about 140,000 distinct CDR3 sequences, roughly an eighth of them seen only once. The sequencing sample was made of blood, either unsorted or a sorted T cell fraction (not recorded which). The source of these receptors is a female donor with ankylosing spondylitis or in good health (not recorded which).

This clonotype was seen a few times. CDR3 DNA sequence: TGTGCCAGCAGTGGAATATCGTACGGGGATCTAGATGGCTACACCTTC. As protein: CASSGISYGDLDGYTF. This chain uses TRBV2 with TRBJ1-2; D is unclear. The CDR3 loop spans 16 amino acids. Germline values: CDR1 SNHLY, CDR2 FYNNEI. Trimming removed 4 bases from V and 6 bases from J, with 21 bases in between.

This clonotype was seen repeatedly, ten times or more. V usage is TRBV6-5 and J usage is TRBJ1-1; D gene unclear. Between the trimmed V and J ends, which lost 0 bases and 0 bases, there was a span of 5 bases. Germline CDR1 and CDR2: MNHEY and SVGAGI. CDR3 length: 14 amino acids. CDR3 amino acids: CASSYSSLNTEAFF. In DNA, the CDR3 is TGTGCCAGCAGTTACTCGAGCCTGAACACTGAAGCTTTCTTT.

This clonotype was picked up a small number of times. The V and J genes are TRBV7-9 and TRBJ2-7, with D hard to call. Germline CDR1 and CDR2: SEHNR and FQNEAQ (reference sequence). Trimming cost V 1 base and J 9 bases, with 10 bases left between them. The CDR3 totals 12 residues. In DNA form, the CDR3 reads TGTGCCAGCAGCTTAGGAGGCCCGTGGCAGTACTTC. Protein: CASSLGGPWQYF.

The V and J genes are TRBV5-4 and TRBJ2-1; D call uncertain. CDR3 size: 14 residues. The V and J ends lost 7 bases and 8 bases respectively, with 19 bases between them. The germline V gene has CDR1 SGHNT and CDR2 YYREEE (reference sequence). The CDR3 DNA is TGTGCCAGCTCGAAGGGCGGAACCATCGATGAGCAGTTCTTC. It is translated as CASSKGGTIDEQFF.

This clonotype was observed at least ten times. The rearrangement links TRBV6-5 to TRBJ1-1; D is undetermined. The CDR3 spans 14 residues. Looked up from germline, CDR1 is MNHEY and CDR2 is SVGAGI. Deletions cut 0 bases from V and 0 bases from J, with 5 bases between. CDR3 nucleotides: TGTGCCAGCAGTTACTCGAAGTTGAACACTGAAGCTTTCTTT. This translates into CASSYSKLNTEAFF.

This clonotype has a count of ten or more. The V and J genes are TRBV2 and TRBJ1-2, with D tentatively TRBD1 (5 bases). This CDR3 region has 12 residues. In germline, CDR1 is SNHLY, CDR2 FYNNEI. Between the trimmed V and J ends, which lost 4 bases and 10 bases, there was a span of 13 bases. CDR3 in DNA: TGTGCCAGCAGTGGTCAGGGACTCTTCTACACCTTC. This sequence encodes CASSGQGLFYTF.

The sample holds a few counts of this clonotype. The CDR3 DNA reads as TGTGCCAGCAGCCCCGGGACCTACGAGAACACTGAAGCTTTCTTT. The encoded protein is CASSPGTYENTEAFF. The chain employs TRBV11-2 and TRBJ1-1; weak D call: TRBD1 (5 bases). Per germline, CDR1 SGHAT and CDR2 FQNNGV. V was trimmed by 5 bases and J by 1 base, leaving 14 bases between them. The CDR3 has 15 residues.

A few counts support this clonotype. This CDR3 is CSVRLIAHDGSGANVLTF. CDR3 in DNA: TGCAGCGTCCGACTGATAGCACACGACGGCTCTGGGGCCAACGTCCTGACTTTC. This sequence joins TRBV29-1 and TRBJ2-6; D gene ambiguous. Germline V CDR1 and CDR2: SQVTM, ANQGSEA. Trimming cost V 6 bases and J 0 bases, with 21 bases left between them. The CDR3 has 18 residues.

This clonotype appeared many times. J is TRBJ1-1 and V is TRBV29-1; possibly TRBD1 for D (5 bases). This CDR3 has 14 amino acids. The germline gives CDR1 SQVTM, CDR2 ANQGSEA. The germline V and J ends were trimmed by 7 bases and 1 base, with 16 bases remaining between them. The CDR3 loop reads CSATSSRANTEAFF. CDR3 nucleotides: TGCAGCGCCACTAGTTCCAGGGCGAACACTGAAGCTTTCTTT.

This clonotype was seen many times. As DNA, the CDR3 is TGTGCCAGCAGTCGACAGGGTGGAAATGAAAAACTGTTTTTT. Its translation: CASSRQGGNEKLFF. The rearrangement joins TRBV3-1 to TRBJ1-4, with 7 bases fitting TRBD1. Trimming removed 6 bases from V and 5 bases from J; junction bases left unmatched: 6. Germline values: CDR1 LGHDT, CDR2 YNNKEL (reference sequence). This CDR3 spans 14 amino acids.

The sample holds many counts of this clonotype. The CDR3 DNA reads as TGTGCCAGCAGCTTTTACGGACAGGCAAGCTCCTACAATGAGCAGTTCTTC. Translating it yields CASSFYGQASSYNEQFF. The chain links TRBV5-6 to TRBJ2-1; 7 nucleotides match TRBD1. J lost 0 bases, V lost 2 bases, and 8 bases had no gene match. The V gene's germline CDR1 is SGHDT and CDR2 YYEEEE. CDR3 length equals 17 residues.

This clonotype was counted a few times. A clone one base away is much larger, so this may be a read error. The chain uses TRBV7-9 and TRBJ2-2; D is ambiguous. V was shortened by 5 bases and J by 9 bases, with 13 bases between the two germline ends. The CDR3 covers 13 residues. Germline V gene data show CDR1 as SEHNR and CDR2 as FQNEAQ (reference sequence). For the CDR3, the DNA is TGTGCCAGCAGCCCTCTGTCTGAGAGGGAGCTGTTTTTT. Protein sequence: CASSPLSERELFF.

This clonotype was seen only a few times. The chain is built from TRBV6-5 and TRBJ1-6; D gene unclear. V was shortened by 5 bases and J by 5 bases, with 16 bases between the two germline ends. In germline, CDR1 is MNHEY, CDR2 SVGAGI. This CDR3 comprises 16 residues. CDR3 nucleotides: TGTGCCAGCAGTCCCACCGGAAACTTCCATAATTCACCCCTCCACTTT. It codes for CASSPTGNFHNSPLHF.

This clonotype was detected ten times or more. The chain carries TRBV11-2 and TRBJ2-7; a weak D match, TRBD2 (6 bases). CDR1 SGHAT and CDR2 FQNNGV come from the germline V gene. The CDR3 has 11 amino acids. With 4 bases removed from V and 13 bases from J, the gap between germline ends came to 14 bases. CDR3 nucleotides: TGTGCCAGCAGCTCATCCGGGACTGGTTACTTC. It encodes CASSSSGTGYF.

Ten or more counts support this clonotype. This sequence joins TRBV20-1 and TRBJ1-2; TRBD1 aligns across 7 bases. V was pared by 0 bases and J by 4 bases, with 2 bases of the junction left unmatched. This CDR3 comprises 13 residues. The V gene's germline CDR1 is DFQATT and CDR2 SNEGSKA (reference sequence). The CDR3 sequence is CSARDQGGYGYTF. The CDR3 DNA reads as TGCAGTGCTAGAGATCAGGGGGGCTATGGCTACACCTTC.

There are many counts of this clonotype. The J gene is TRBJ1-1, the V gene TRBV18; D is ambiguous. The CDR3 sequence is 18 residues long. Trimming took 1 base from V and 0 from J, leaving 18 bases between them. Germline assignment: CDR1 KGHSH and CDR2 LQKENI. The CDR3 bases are TGTGCCAGCTCACCACTGAGGCCTTCCGAGGCCGTGAACACTGAAGCTTTCTTT. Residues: CASSPLRPSEAVNTEAFF.

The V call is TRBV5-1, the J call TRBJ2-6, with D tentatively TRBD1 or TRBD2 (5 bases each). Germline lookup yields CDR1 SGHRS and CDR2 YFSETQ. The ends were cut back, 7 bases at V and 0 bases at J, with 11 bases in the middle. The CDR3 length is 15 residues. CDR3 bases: TGCGCCAGCGGGGACGGAAGCTCTGGGGCCAACGTCCTGACTTTC. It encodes CASGDGSSGANVLTF.

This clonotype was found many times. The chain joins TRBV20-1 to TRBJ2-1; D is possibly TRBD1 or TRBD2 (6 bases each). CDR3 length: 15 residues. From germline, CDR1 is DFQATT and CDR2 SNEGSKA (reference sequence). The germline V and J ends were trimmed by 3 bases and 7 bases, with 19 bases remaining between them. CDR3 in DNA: TGCAGTGCTAGTGCCGTGTGGGGGGCCATAAATGAGCAGTTCTTC. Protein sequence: CSASAVWGAINEQFF.

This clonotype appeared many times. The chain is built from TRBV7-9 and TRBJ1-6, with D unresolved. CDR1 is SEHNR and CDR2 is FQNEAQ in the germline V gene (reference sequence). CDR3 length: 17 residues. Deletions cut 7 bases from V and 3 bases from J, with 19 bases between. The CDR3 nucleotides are TGTGCCAGCATCCAATCCCCGGGCAGTCTCTATAATTCACCCCTCCACTTT. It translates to CASIQSPGSLYNSPLHF.

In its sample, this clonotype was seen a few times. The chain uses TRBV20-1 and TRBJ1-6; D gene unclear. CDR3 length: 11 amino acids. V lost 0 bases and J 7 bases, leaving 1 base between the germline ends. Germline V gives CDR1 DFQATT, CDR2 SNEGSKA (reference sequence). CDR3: CSARENSPLHF. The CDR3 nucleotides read TGCAGTGCTAGAGAGAATTCACCCCTCCACTTT.

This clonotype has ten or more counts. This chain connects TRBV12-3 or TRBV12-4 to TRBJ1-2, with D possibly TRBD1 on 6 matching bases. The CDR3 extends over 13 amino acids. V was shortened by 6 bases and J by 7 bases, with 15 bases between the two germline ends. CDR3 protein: CASSLQGLGGYTF. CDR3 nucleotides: TGTGCCAGCAGCCTTCAGGGGTTAGGTGGCTACACCTTC.